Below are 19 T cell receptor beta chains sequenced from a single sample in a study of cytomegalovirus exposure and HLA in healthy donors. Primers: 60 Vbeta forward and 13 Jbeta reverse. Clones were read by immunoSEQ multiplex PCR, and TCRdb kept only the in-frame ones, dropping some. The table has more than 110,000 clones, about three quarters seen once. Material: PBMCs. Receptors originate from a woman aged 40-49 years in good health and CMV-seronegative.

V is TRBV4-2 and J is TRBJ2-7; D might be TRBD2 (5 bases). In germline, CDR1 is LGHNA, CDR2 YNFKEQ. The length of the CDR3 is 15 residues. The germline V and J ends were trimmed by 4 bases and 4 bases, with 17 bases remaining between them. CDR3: CASSRLESEGYEQYF. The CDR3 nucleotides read TGTGCCAGCAGCCGCTTAGAATCCGAGGGTTACGAGCAGTACTTC.

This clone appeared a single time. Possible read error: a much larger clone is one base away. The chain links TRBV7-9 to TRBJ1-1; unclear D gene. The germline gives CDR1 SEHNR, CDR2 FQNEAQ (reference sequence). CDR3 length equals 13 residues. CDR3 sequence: CSSSLDMNTEAFF. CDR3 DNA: TGTTCCAGCAGCTTAGACATGAACACTGAAGCTTTCTTT.

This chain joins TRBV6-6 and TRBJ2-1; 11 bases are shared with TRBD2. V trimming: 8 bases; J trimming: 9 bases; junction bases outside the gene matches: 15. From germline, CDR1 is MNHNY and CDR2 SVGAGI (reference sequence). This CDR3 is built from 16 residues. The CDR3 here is CASAILGLAGIGEQFF. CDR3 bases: TGTGCCAGCGCGATACTCGGACTAGCGGGTATCGGTGAGCAGTTCTTC.

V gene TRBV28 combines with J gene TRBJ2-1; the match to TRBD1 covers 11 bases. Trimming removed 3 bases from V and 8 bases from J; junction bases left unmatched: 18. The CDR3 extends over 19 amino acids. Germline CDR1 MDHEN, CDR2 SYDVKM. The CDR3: CASSLPTGQGAVSRDEQFF. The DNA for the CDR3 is TGTGCCAGCAGTTTGCCCACAGGACAGGGGGCTGTATCTCGGGATGAGCAGTTCTTC.

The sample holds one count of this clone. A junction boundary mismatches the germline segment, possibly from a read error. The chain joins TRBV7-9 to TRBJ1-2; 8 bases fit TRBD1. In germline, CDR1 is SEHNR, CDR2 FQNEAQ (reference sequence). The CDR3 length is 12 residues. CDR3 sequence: CSSRTGFSGYTF. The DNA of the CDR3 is TGTTCCAGCAGGACAGGGTTTTCCGGCTACACCTTC. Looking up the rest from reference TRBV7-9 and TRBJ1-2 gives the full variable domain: DTGVSQNPRHKITKRGQNVTFRCDPISEHNRLYWYRQTLGQGPEFLTYFQNEAQLEKSRLLSDRFSAERPKGSFSTLEIQRTEQGDSAMYLCSSRTGFSGYTFGSGTRLTVV.

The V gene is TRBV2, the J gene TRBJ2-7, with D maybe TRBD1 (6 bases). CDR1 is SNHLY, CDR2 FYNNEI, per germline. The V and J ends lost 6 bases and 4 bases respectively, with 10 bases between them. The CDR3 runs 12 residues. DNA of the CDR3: TGTGCCAGCAGCTATACAGGGTACGAGCAGTACGTC. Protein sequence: CASSYTGYEQYV.

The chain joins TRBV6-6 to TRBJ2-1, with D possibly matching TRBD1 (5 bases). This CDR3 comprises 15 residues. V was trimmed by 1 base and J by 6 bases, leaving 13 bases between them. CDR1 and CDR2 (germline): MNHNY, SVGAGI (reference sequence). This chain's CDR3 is CASSYYQGGGNEQFF. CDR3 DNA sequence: TGTGCCAGCAGTTACTACCAGGGTGGTGGCAATGAGCAGTTCTTC.

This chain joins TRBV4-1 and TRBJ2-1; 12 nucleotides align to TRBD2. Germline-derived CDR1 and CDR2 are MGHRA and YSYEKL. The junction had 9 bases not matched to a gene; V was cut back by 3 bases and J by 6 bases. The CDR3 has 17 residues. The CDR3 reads CASSQVPLAGGSNEQFF. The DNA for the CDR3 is TGCGCCAGCAGCCAGGTCCCACTAGCGGGGGGCTCCAATGAGCAGTTCTTC.

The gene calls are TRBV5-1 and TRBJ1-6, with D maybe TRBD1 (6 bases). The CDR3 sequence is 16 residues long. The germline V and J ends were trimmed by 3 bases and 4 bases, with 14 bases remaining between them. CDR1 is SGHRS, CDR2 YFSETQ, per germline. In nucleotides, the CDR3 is TGCGCCAGCAGCTCGGGATCAGGGGCGTATAATTCACCCCTCCACTTT. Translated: CASSSGSGAYNSPLHF.

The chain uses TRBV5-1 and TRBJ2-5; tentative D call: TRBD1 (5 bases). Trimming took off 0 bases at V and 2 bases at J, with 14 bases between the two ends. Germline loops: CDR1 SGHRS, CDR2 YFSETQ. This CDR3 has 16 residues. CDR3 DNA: TGCGCCAGCAGCTTGGTGAATTCAGGGTATCAAGAGACCCAGTACTTC. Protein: CASSLVNSGYQETQYF. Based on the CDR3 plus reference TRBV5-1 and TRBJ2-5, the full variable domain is KAGVTQTPRYLIKTRGQQVTLSCSPISGHRSVSWYQQTPGQGLQFLFEYFSETQRNKGNFPGRFSGRQFSNSRSEMNVSTLELGDSALYLCASSLVNSGYQETQYFGPGTRLLVL.

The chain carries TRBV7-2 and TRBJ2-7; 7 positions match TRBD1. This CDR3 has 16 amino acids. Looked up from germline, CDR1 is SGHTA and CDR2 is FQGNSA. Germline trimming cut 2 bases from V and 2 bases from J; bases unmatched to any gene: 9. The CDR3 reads CASSLISPQGAYEQYF. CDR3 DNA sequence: TGTGCCAGCAGCTTAATCTCCCCGCAGGGGGCCTACGAGCAGTACTTC.

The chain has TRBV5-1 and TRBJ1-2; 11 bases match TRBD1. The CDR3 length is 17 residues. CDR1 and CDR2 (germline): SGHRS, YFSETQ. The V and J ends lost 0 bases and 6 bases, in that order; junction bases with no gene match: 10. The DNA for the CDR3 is TGCGCCAGCAGCTTGGGTGCCTTGGGACAGGGGGAAGATGGCTACACCTTC. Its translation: CASSLGALGQGEDGYTF.

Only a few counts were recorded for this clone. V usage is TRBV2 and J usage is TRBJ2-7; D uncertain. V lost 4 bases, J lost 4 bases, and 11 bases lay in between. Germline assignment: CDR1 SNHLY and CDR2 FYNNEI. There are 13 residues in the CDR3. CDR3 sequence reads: CASSGFADYEQYV. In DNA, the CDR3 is TGTGCCAGCAGTGGGTTCGCGGATTACGAGCAGTACGTC.

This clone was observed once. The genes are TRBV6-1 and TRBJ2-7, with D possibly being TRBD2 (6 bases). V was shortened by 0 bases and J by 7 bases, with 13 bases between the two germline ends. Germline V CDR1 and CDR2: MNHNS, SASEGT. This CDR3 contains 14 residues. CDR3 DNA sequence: TGTGCCAGCAGTGAAGCGCGGGACTTGGGAGAGCAGTACGTC. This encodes CASSEARDLGEQYV.

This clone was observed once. The CDR3 nucleotides are TGTGCCAGCAGGACTAGACAGTCTGGAAACACCATATATTTT. Its protein product is CASRTRQSGNTIYF. The rearrangement links TRBV6-5 to TRBJ1-3; a possible D gene is TRBD1 (5 bases). Germline CDR1 reads MNHEY; CDR2 reads SVGAGI. The CDR3 is 14 amino acids. V was shortened by 6 bases and J by 1 base, with 10 bases between the two germline ends.

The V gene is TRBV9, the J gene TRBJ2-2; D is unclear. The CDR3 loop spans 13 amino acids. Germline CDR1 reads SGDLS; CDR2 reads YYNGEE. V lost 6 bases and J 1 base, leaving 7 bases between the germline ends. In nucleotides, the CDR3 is TGTGCCAGCACCCCAGGGAACACCGGGGAGCTGTTTTTT. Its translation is CASTPGNTGELFF.

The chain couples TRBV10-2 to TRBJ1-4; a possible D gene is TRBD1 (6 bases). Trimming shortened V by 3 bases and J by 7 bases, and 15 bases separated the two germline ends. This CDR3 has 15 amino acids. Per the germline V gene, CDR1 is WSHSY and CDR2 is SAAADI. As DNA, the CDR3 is TGCGCCAGCAGTGACCGTGTAGGGGGATCTGAAAAACTGTTTTTT. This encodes CASSDRVGGSEKLFF.

CDR3 nucleotides: TGCGCCAGCAGGTCCCTAGCTAGCACAGATACGCAGTATTTT. It is translated as CASRSLASTDTQYF. V usage is TRBV5-1 and J usage is TRBJ2-3; D perhaps matches TRBD2 (5 bases). V was trimmed by 5 bases and J by 0 bases, leaving 10 bases between them. The germline CDR1 and CDR2 sequences are SGHRS and YFSETQ. The CDR3 spans 14 residues.

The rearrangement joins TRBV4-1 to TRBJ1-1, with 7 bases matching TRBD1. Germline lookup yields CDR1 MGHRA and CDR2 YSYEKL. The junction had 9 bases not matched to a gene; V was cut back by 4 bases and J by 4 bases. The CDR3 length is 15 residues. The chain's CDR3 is CASSRSPGGGTEAFF. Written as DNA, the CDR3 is TGCGCCAGCAGCCGATCACCAGGGGGAGGCACTGAAGCTTTCTTT.